This is a list of T cell receptor beta chains from one sample in a study of shared clonotypes between healthy human individuals. Here immunoSEQ multiplex PCR was the method, and the copy in TCRdb shows in-frame clones only, minus some. Here the sample spans some 500,000 clones, 90% to 96% being singletons. Source material: naive CD4+ T cells sorted from blood. All receptors come from a woman between 25 and 40 years old in good health. Each CDR3 is given with its conserved first and last residue. D genes are given only for firm matches. Expanded clones get a size class; other rows say once, few or many, or leave the size out.

j_call,d_call,v_call,clone_size,cdr3_nt,cdr3_aa
TRBJ2-1,-,TRBV15,-,TGTGCCACCAGCAGAGGAGCCGGGTTGTACAATGAGCAGTTCTTC,CATSRGAGLYNEQFF
TRBJ2-7,TRBD2,TRBV2,-,TGTGCCAGCAGTGAAGCTAGCGGGAGCTACGAGCAGTACTTC,CASSEASGSYEQYF
TRBJ2-1,TRBD2,TRBV18,once,TGTGCCAGCTCACCTGGACTAGCGGGAGCAGGTGAGCAGTTCTTC,CASSPGLAGAGEQFF
TRBJ2-1,TRBD2,TRBV12-5,-,TGTGCTAGTGCCATTAGCGGGCCCGGGGTAGAGCAGTTCTTC,CASAISGPGVEQFF
TRBJ2-1,TRBD2,TRBV4-1,-,TGCGCCAGCAGCCAAGTCCCCCTAGCGGGATATGAGCAGTTCTTC,CASSQVPLAGYEQFF
TRBJ1-2,-,TRBV29-1,-,TGCAGCGTAAAGACGGGAGCTAACTATGGCTACACCTTC,CSVKTGANYGYTF
TRBJ1-1,-,TRBV15,-,TGTGCCACCAGCAGGACAAGGGGAGGGTACACTGAAGCTTTCTTT,CATSRTRGGYTEAFF
TRBJ1-2,-,TRBV14,-,TGTGCCAGCAGCCTCAGGACCGGAATCCTTTATGGCTACACCTTC,CASSLRTGILYGYTF
TRBJ2-7,-,TRBV7-8,few,TGTGCCAGCAGCCCCAGATACGAGCAGTACTTC,CASSPRYEQYF
TRBJ2-7,TRBD1,TRBV6-5,-,TGTGCCAGCAGGACGACAGGGGTGAATTACGAGCAGTACTTC,CASRTTGVNYEQYF
TRBJ2-1,-,TRBV7-2,-,TGTGCCAGCAGCTTCGGACAGACTTACAATGAGCAGTTCTTC,CASSFGQTYNEQFF
TRBJ1-5,-,TRBV27,-,TGTGCCAGCAGTTTAGCCGCTGATAGCAATCAGCCCCAGCATTTT,CASSLAADSNQPQHF
TRBJ2-5,-,TRBV7-2,-,TGTGCCAGCAGCTTAATGACCTCAGGGGAGACCCAGTACTTC,CASSLMTSGETQYF
TRBJ1-4,TRBD1,TRBV18,-,TGTGCCAGCTCTCCCGGGACAGCTACAACTAATGAAAAACTGTTTTTT,CASSPGTATTNEKLFF
TRBJ2-1,TRBD2,TRBV7-9,-,TGTGCCAGCAGCTGGGGACTAGCGGCCAATGAGCAGTTCTTC,CASSWGLAANEQFF
TRBJ1-1,-,TRBV7-9,-,TGTGCCAGCAGCAAGACAGCTTTTTTAACTGAAGCTTTCTTT,CASSKTAFLTEAFF
TRBJ2-2,-,TRBV11-2,-,TGTGCCAGCAGCTTACGCGGGACGAACACCGGGGAGCTGTTTTTT,CASSLRGTNTGELFF
TRBJ2-7,-,TRBV6-5,-,TGTGCCAGCAGGTTCCGGGACGGCGAGCAGTACTTC,CASRFRDGEQYF
TRBJ2-2,TRBD2,TRBV18,once,TGTGCCAGCTCACCACTGGATCCGGGGGGTGGATCGACCGGGGAGCTGTTTTTT,CASSPLDPGGGSTGELFF
TRBJ2-7,-,TRBV19,-,TGTGCCAGTAGTCCAAGGGCCGACTCCTACGAGCAGTACTTC,CASSPRADSYEQYF
TRBJ2-1,-,TRBV28,-,TGTGCCAGCACCCGTTTGTATGAGCAGTTCTTC,CASTRLYEQFF
TRBJ2-1,-,TRBV18,-,TGTGCCAGCTCATGGGGACTCAATGAGCAGTTCTTC,CASSWGLNEQFF
TRBJ2-3,TRBD2,TRBV4-1,-,TGCGCCAGCAGCCAAGGGCTAGCGGTAAGCACAGATACGCAGTATTTT,CASSQGLAVSTDTQYF
TRBJ2-5,TRBD1,TRBV29-1,-,TGCAGCGTTGAAGTAAAGGGGGCATGGGAGACCCAGTACTTC,CSVEVKGAWETQYF
TRBJ2-7,TRBD1,TRBV5-1,-,TGCGCCAGCAGCTGGGAACAGGGGGTCTACGAGCAGTACTTC,CASSWEQGVYEQYF
TRBJ1-3,-,TRBV4-1,once,TGCGCCAGCAGCCCGGGGACATTATCCTCTGGAAACACCATATATTTT,CASSPGTLSSGNTIYF
TRBJ2-5,TRBD1,TRBV5-1,-,TGCGCCAGCAGCTTTGGGGACAGGGTAGAGACCCAGTACTTC,CASSFGDRVETQYF
TRBJ1-5,TRBD1,TRBV19,-,TGTGCCAGTAGTATAGACCCGGGACAGGGGTTCAATCAGCCCCAGCATTTT,CASSIDPGQGFNQPQHF
TRBJ2-5,-,TRBV10-3,-,TGTGCCATCAGTGCCGACAGACAAGAGACCCAGTACTTC,CAISADRQETQYF
TRBJ1-1,TRBD1,TRBV6-5,-,TGTGCCAGCATACGGACAGGGAGTAGCACTGAAGCTTTCTTT,CASIRTGSSTEAFF
TRBJ2-7,TRBD2,TRBV7-8,-,TGTGCCAGCAGCCTCAACATGCGGGGGGCCACTACCTCCTACGAGCAGTACTTC,CASSLNMRGATTSYEQYF
TRBJ1-2,-,TRBV6-4,-,TGTGCCAGCAGTGACCAGACAGGAGTCTGGACTGGCTACACCTTC,CASSDQTGVWTGYTF